Listed below are T cell receptor beta chains from one sample, sequenced in a study of T cells in Graves' hyperthyroidism and ophthalmopathy. Using its own MiXCR run on the multiplex PCR reads, TCRdb lists one record per CDR3 protein. The sample has nearly 600,000 distinct CDR3 sequences, more than 11% seen once. What was sequenced was blood. The receptors come from a young woman with Graves' hyperthyroidism that later progressed to Graves' ophthalmopathy. Both conserved end residues are part of each CDR3. A D gene is named only where the DNA matches it firmly. Part of the rows lack a size; the others show once, few, many or a class for expanded clones.

V	J	D	size	DNA	CDR3
TRBV19	TRBJ2-1	TRBD2	many	TGTGCCAGTAGTATAGGTAGCGGGGCGTACAATGAGCAGTTCTTC	CASSIGSGAYNEQFF
TRBV7-9	TRBJ2-1	-	many	TGTGCCAGCCTCGGGACTCCGACCTACAATGAGCAGTTCTTC	CASLGTPTYNEQFF
TRBV12-5	TRBJ1-2	-	-	TGTGCTAGTGGTTTAAAGGTCTATGGCTACACCTTC	CASGLKVYGYTF
TRBV11-1	TRBJ1-2	-	many	TGTGCCAGCAGCCTCGGGGGCATTGGCTACACCTTC	CASSLGGIGYTF
TRBV7-2	TRBJ1-6	TRBD1	many	TGTGCCAGCAGCTTACGACAGGGTGGGGATTCACCCCTCCACTTT	CASSLRQGGDSPLHF
TRBV24-1	TRBJ2-5	TRBD2	-	TGTGCCACCAGTGCGAGGGGAGGGCAAGGGACCCAGTACTTC	CATSARGGQGTQYF
TRBV7-3	TRBJ2-5	TRBD2	-	TGTGCCAGCAGCGACGGACTAGCGGGAGCTGGCCAAGAGACCCAGTACTTC	CASSDGLAGAGQETQYF
TRBV2	TRBJ2-3	TRBD1	many	TGTGCCAGCAATAAGGGGGACAGACGGGCAGGTACGCAGTATTTT	CASNKGDRRAGTQYF
TRBV27	TRBJ1-6	-	many	TGTGCCAGCAGTTTAAGCAGGACCAGGGTCTTAAGTTCACCCCTCCACTTT	CASSLSRTRVLSSPLHF
TRBV19	TRBJ1-5	-	-	TGTGCCAGTAGGGGGTGGATTTGGAGGGATCATCAGCCCCAGCATTTT	CASRGWIWRDHQPQHF
TRBV27	TRBJ2-3	TRBD2	many	TGTGCCAGCAGTCAGACTAGCGCCGAGGGGTACGGCACAGATACGCAGTATTTT	CASSQTSAEGYGTDTQYF
TRBV29-1	TRBJ1-5	-	few	TGCAGCGTGGGTGGTCTGCGCAATCAGCCCCAGCATTTT	CSVGGLRNQPQHF
TRBV11-2	TRBJ2-7	-	many	TGTGCCAGCAGCCCAAGGGCCTTCCCCGGGTACGAGCAGTACTTC	CASSPRAFPGYEQYF
TRBV28	TRBJ2-5	TRBD1	many	TGTGCCAGCAGTTTAAAAGACAGGGGGGAGACCCAGTACTTC	CASSLKDRGETQYF
TRBV11-1	TRBJ2-5	-	many	TGTGCCAGCAGCTTAGGGATGGGGACCCAGTACTTC	CASSLGMGTQYF
TRBV7-3	TRBJ2-7	TRBD2	-	TGTGCCAGCAGCTCGGGACTAGCGGCGCAGTACTTC	CASSSGLAAQYF
TRBV11-2	TRBJ2-3	-	many	TGTGCCAGCAGCCCGGGAAGTCGAAATACGCAGTATTTT	CASSPGSRNTQYF
TRBV6-1	TRBJ1-4	-	many	TGTGCCAGCAGTGAAGCGGGAGCGGGAGAAAAACTGTTTTTT	CASSEAGAGEKLFF
TRBV7-3	TRBJ2-1	-	many	TGTGCCTATAACGGGAGTTACCCATACAATGAGCAGTTCTTC	CAYNGSYPYNEQFF
TRBV7-2	TRBJ2-1	TRBD2	many	TGTGCCAGCAGCAGGACTAGCGATTACAATGAGCAGTTCTTC	CASSRTSDYNEQFF
TRBV5-1	TRBJ2-3	TRBD1	many	TGCGCCAGCAGCTTGGGACAGGGGGCCACAGATACGCAGTATTTT	CASSLGQGATDTQYF
TRBV7-3	TRBJ2-7	-	many	TGTGCCGGAGACAGCTACGAGCAGTACTTC	CAGDSYEQYF
TRBV4-3	TRBJ2-4	TRBD1	many	TGCGCCAGCAGCCAAGGGGCAGGGGGCGTCCAATTAGCCAAAAACATTCAGTACTTC	CASSQGAGGVQLAKNIQYF
TRBV27	TRBJ1-1	TRBD1	many	TGTGCCAGCAGTTTCTTATATAGGGGGCGCTTGGGCACTGAAGCTTTCTTT	CASSFLYRGRLGTEAFF
TRBV7-8	TRBJ2-7	-	many	TGTGCCAGCAGCTTAGTAGATGGCCAACAGGAGGGTTACGAGCAGTACTTC	CASSLVDGQQEGYEQYF
TRBV27	TRBJ2-3	-	-	TGTGCCAGCAGTCTCGGGACACAAGTTAGCACAGATACGCAGTATTTT	CASSLGTQVSTDTQYF
TRBV11-3	TRBJ1-1	-	-	TGTGCCAGCAGCTTATTCACCGGGGATAAAGCTTTCTTT	CASSLFTGDKAFF
TRBV28	TRBJ1-6	TRBD1	many	TGTGCCAGCAGTTTACCCGGGACAGGAGTTTTGAGCTCCTATAATTCACCCCTCCACTTT	CASSLPGTGVLSSYNSPLHF
TRBV5-1	TRBJ2-1	TRBD2	-	TGCGCCAGCAGCTTGACTAGCGGGAGGGCGCGGGAGCAGTTCTTC	CASSLTSGRAREQFF
TRBV20-1	TRBJ2-1	-	few	TGCAGTGCTAGAGCGGGGATTGGGAGCAATGAGCAGTTCTTC	CSARAGIGSNEQFF
TRBV7-8	TRBJ2-3	TRBD2	few	TGTGCCAGCAGCTTAGCGCCGGCGGGAGTAACAGATACGCAGTATTTT	CASSLAPAGVTDTQYF
TRBV2	TRBJ2-1	-	-	TGTGCCAGCAGTGACTGGGACGGAACCTACAATGAGCAGTTCTTC	CASSDWDGTYNEQFF
TRBV27	TRBJ2-1	TRBD2	few	TGTGCCAGCAGCACGACTAGCGCAGCAACCAATGAGCAGTTCTTC	CASSTTSAATNEQFF
TRBV11-2	TRBJ2-5	TRBD1	many	TGTGCCAGCAGCTTAGAACAGGGGATCGGAGAGACCCAGTACTTC	CASSLEQGIGETQYF
TRBV11-3	TRBJ2-5	-	-	TGTGCCAGCAGCTTTCGGGACAACCAAGAGACCCGGTACTTC	CASSFRDNQETRYF
TRBV9	TRBJ2-5	TRBD2	many	TGTGCCAGCAGCGGTAGCGGGGTGGGGCAAGAGACCCAGTACTTC	CASSGSGVGQETQYF
TRBV19	TRBJ2-7	TRBD1	-	TGTGCCAGTAGTAGCGGACAGGGGGCGTTATACGAGCAGTACTTC	CASSSGQGALYEQYF
TRBV28	TRBJ1-2	-	many	TGTGCCAGCAGGGCCGTAGCTGCAGGGGCCTATGGCTACACCTTC	CASRAVAAGAYGYTF
TRBV7-3	TRBJ2-1	-	-	TGTGCCAGCAGCTCGACGGACTATGGGAATGAGCAGTTCTTC	CASSSTDYGNEQFF
TRBV24-1	TRBJ2-2	-	-	TGTGCCACCATAGGCCAAAACACCGGGGAGCTGTTTTTT	CATIGQNTGELFF
TRBV18	TRBJ2-3	-	-	TGTGCCAGCTCACCACCGGGGAGAGATACGCAGTATTTT	CASSPPGRDTQYF
TRBV5-1	TRBJ2-2	-	many	TGCGCCAGCAGCTTGGAGGGGAGGAGCACCGGGGAGCTGTTTTTT	CASSLEGRSTGELFF
TRBV5-1	TRBJ1-6	-	few	TGCGCCAGCAGCCCGGGACATAGCTCCTATAATTCACCCCTCCACTTT	CASSPGHSSYNSPLHF
TRBV9	TRBJ2-3	-	many	TGTGCCAGCAGCGTAGGAGCGACCCGCGAAGCAGATACGCAGTATTTT	CASSVGATREADTQYF
TRBV7-2	TRBJ2-1	-	many	TGTGCCAGCAGCTGGGGTGGGAGCGACAATGAGCAGTTCTTC	CASSWGGSDNEQFF
TRBV19	TRBJ1-1	-	few	TGTGCCAGTGGGCACCAGAACACTGAAGCTTTCTTT	CASGHQNTEAFF
TRBV7-9	TRBJ2-7	-	many	TGTGCCAGCAGCTTAGAGGGATTTGTCTACGAGCAGTACTTC	CASSLEGFVYEQYF
TRBV5-6	TRBJ2-1	TRBD2	-	TGTGCCAGCAGCTCCGGGACTATCTACAATGAGCAGTTCTTC	CASSSGTIYNEQFF
TRBV30	TRBJ1-2	TRBD1	many	TGTGCCTGGCTACAGGGGGGCTATGGCTACACCTTC	CAWLQGGYGYTF
TRBV5-5	TRBJ2-1	-	many	TGTGCCAGCAGCCCACGGGAGTTCAACAATGAGCAGTTCTTC	CASSPREFNNEQFF
TRBV12-3/TRBV12-4	TRBJ2-7	-	many	TGTGCCAGCAGTTTTTCCAGGGTGGGCGCCTACGAGCAGTACTTC	CASSFSRVGAYEQYF
TRBV19	TRBJ1-5	-	-	TGTGCCAGTAGTTCGCAAGTGAATAGCAATCAGCCCCAGCATTTT	CASSSQVNSNQPQHF
TRBV29-1	TRBJ1-2	-	-	TGCAGCGTTGAAGAGGTGGCAGGGAACTATGGCTACACCTTC	CSVEEVAGNYGYTF
TRBV6-1	TRBJ2-7	TRBD1	few	TGTGCCAGCACCAAAGACAGGGGAGAACGCGAGCAGTACTTC	CASTKDRGEREQYF
TRBV11-3	TRBJ2-7	-	many	TGTGCCAGCAGCTTAGGCCCTCGGGAGCCAACCTACGAGCAGTACTTC	CASSLGPREPTYEQYF
TRBV18	TRBJ2-1	-	many	TGTGCCAGCTCACCATTGCATGACAATGAGCAGTTCTTC	CASSPLHDNEQFF
TRBV28	TRBJ1-2	TRBD1	many	TGTGCCAGCAGATCCTCTCAGGGGGCGGATGGCTACACCTTC	CASRSSQGADGYTF
TRBV11-2	TRBJ2-1	TRBD2	many	TGTGCCAGCAGCTTATTTGCTAGCGGGCTCGCCTACAATGAGCAGTTCTTC	CASSLFASGLAYNEQFF